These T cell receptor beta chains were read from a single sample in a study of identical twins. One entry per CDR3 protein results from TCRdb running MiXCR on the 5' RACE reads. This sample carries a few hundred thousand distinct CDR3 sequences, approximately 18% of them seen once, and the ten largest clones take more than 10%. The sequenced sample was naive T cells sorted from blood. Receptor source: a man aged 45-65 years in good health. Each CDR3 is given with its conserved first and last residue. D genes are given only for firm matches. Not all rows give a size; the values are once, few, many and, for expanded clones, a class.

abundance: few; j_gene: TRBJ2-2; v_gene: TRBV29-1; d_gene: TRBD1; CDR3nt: TGCAGCGTTGAGGGGACAGGGTTCACCGGGGAGCTGTTTTTT; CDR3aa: CSVEGTGFTGELFF
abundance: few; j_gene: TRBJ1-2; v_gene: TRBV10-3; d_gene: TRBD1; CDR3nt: TGTGCCTCCGCCGGGACAGGGGCCAACTATGGCTACACCTTC; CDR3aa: CASAGTGANYGYTF
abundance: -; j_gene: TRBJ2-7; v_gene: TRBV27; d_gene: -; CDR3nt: TGTGCCAGCAGTTTGGGATCGGGGGCCTCCTACGAGCAGTACTTC; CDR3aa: CASSLGSGASYEQYF
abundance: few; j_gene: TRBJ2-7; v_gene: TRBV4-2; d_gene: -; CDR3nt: TGTGCCAGCAGCCGCGTGAGGGAGGTCGAGCAGTACTTC; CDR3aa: CASSRVREVEQYF
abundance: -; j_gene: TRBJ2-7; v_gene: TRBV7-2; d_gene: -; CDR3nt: TGTGCCAGCAGCTTAGCGAGCCAGGCGAGCTCCTACGAGCAGTACTTC; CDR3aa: CASSLASQASSYEQYF
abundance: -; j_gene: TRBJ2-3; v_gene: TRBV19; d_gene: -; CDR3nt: TGTGCCAGTAGAATAGACGGTCGCACAGATACGCAGTATTTT; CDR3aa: CASRIDGRTDTQYF
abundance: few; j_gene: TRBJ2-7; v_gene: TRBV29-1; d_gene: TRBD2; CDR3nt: TGCAGCGTTGACGGGCTAGCGGGAGGTTCTTCTGACGAGCAGTACTTC; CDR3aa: CSVDGLAGGSSDEQYF
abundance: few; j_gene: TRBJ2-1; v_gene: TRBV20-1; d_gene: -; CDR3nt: TGCAGTGCTGGCCTGGATATAAATGAGCAGTTCTTC; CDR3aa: CSAGLDINEQFF
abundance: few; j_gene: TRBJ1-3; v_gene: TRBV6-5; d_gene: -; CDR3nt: TGTGCCAGCAGTTATGGTTCAGGGCCCGGAAACACCATATATTTT; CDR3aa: CASSYGSGPGNTIYF
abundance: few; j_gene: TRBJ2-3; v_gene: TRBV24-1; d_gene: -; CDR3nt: TGTGCCACCAGTGGTAGCGATACGCAGTATTTT; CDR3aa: CATSGSDTQYF
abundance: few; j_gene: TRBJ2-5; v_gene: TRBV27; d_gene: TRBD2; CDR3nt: TGTGCCAGCAGCGACTTTAAAACTAGCGGGGGTCTACTTCAAGAGACCCAGTACTTC; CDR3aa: CASSDFKTSGGLLQETQYF
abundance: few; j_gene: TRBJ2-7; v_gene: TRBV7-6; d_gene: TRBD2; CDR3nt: TGTGCCAGCAGCCCAACGTTAGGACTAGCGGGAGGGCCCCGGGAGCAGTACTTC; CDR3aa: CASSPTLGLAGGPREQYF
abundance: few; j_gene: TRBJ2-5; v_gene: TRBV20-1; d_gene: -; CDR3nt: TGCAGTGCTAGACCTGGGGTGGAGACCCAGTACTTC; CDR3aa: CSARPGVETQYF
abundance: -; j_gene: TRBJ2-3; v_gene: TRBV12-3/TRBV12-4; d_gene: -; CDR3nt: TGTGCCAGCAGTCCGCCCCAGGGACGAGATACGCAGTATTTT; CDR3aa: CASSPPQGRDTQYF
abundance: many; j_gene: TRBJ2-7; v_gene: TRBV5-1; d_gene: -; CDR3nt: TGCGCCAGCAGCTTGGCCGCGTTCTCCTACGAGCAGTACTTC; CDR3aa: CASSLAAFSYEQYF
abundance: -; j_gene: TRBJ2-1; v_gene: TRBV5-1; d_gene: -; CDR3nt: TGCGCCAGCAGCTTAACTATTGGTGAGCAGTTCTTC; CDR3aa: CASSLTIGEQFF
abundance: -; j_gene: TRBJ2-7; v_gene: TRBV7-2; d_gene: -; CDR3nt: TGTGCCAGCAGCCAATCCCGGGGGAACGAGCAGTACTTC; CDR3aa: CASSQSRGNEQYF
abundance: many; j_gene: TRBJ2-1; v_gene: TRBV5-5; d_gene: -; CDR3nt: TGTGCCAGCAGCTTGCAGGGTCTGGGTGGCAATGAGCAGTTCTTC; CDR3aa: CASSLQGLGGNEQFF
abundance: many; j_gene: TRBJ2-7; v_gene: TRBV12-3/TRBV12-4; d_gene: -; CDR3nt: TGTGCCAGCAAACCCCAGACGGCCTCCTACGAGCAGTACTTC; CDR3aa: CASKPQTASYEQYF
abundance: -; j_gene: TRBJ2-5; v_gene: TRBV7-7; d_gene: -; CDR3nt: TGTGCTAGCAGTCCAAGGGGGACATTAGGGGAGACCCAGTACTTC; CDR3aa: CASSPRGTLGETQYF
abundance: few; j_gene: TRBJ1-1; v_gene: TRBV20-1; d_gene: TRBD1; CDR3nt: TGCAGTGCTAGAAACCCAGGGGGGGCTGAAGCTTTCTTT; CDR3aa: CSARNPGGAEAFF
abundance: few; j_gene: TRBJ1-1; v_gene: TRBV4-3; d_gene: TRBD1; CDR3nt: TGCGCCAGCAGCCAGTGGGGACAGGGGGGGTCTGAAGCTTTCTTT; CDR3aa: CASSQWGQGGSEAFF
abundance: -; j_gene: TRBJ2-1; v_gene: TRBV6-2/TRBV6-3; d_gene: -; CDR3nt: TGTGCCACTACGGGCCGATACAATGAGCAGTTCTTC; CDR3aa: CATTGRYNEQFF
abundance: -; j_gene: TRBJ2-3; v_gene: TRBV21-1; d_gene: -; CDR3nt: TGTGCCAGCAGCAAAAGGGAGGCAGGAAATACGCAGTATTTT; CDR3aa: CASSKREAGNTQYF
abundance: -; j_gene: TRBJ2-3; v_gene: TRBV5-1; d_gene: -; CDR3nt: TGCGCCAGCAGCTTGGCGGTTGCAGATACGCAGTATTTT; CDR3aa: CASSLAVADTQYF
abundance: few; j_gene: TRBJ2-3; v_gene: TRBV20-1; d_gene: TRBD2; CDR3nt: TGCAGTGCTCCCCTTAGCGGGAGTACTATGAATACGCAGTATTTT; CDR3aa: CSAPLSGSTMNTQYF
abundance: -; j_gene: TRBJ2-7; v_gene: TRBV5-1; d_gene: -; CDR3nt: TGCGCCAGCAGCTTGGCCTTGGACGCTTCCTACGAGCAGTACTTC; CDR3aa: CASSLALDASYEQYF
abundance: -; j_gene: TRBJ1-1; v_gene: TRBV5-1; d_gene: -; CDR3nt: TGCGCCAGCAGCTTACTACAGAGGAACACTGAAGCTTTCTTT; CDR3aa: CASSLLQRNTEAFF
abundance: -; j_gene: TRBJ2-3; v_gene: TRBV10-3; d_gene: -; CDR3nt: TGTGCCATCAGTGATTGGAGCACAGATACGCAGTATTTT; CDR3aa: CAISDWSTDTQYF
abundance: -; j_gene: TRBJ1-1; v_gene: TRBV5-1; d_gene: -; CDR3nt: TGCGCCAGCAGCTTGGGACACGGCCCTGAAGCTTTCTTT; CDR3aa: CASSLGHGPEAFF
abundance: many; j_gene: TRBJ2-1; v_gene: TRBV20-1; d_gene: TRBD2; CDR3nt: TGCAGTGCGGAACTAGCGGGAGGGAATTACAATGAGCAGTTCTTC; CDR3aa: CSAELAGGNYNEQFF
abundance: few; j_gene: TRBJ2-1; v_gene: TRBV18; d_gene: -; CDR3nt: TGTGCCAGCTCACCCCAACCACAGGGTTCTGGTTGGTTCTTC; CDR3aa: CASSPQPQGSGWFF
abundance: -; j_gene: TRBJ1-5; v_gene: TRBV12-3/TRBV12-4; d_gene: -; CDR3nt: TGTGCCAGCAGTCCCGGGAGCCCAAATCAGCCCCAGCATTTT; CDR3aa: CASSPGSPNQPQHF
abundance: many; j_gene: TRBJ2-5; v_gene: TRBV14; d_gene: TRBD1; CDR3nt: TGCGCCAGCAGCCAGGACAGGGTCCAAGAGACCCAGTACTTC; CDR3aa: CASSQDRVQETQYF
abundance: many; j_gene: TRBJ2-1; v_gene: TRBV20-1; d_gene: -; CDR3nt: TGCAGTGCTACCCCTAACAATGAGCAGTTCTTC; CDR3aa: CSATPNNEQFF
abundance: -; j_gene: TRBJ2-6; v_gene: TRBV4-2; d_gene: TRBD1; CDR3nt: TGTGCCAGCAGCCCATTACATCCCGGGACAGGGGTAGGAGGGGCCAACGTCCTGACTTTC; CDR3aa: CASSPLHPGTGVGGANVLTF
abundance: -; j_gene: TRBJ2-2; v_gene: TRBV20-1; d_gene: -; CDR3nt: TGCAGTGCTAGCCGTTCGAACACCGGGGAGCTGTTTTTT; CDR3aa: CSASRSNTGELFF
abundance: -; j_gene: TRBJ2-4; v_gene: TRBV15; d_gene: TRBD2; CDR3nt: TGTGCCACCAGCAGAGGAGCGGGGGGCCAAAAAAACATTCAGTACTTC; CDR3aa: CATSRGAGGQKNIQYF